This record covers a single TCR beta chain. What antigen it recognizes has not been identified. No base-level quality is on record; no much larger clone is a single base apart. From cysteine to phenylalanine, the CDR3 is 16 amino acids long. The CDR3 DNA has 48 bases and is translated from base 1. Trimmed from V: 0 bases; trimmed from J: 6 bases; junction bases lacking a gene match: 10. Based on the germline V gene (reference sequence), the CDR1 and CDR2 sequences are DFQATT and SNEGSKA. The time point label, read with the paper, signifies: late sampling 161 to 241 days after vaccination in a few convalescent patients. Per the publication, the treatment or condition label means: 10-day PBMC culture with coronavirus spike peptide pools or control peptides (ViraFEST assay). The ViraFEST assay, used in the study, expanded antigen-specific T cells with peptide pools and then identified the expanded clonotypes through TCR sequencing. The convalescent patients' positive SARS-CoV-2 PCR tests fell between March and December 2020, which was before the Alpha, Beta and Delta variants emerged in the United States. Each well held around 2 million PBMCs cultured in IMDM containing approximately 5% human AB serum and approximately 10 IU/ml IL-2, with approximately 9.2 ug/ml peptide pools added. Half of the culture medium was replaced with fresh IL-2-containing medium on days 3 and 7. CD4+ T cells were isolated after approximately ten days of culture through negative selection using the EasySep CD4+ T cell isolation kit. PBMCs were separated from whole blood using Ficoll-Paque Plus gradient centrifugation and then either used fresh or cryopreserved at -140C. In general, triplicate wells were set up for every culture condition.

Library preparation was by PCR. At the Johns Hopkins FTIC core, DNA from the cultured CD4+ T cells underwent TCR sequencing with the Oncomine TCR Beta short-read assay. The QIAamp micro DNA kit was used to extract genomic DNA from the cultured CD4+ T cells. Oncomine TCR Beta libraries from cultured CD4+ T cells were pooled using unique dual indexes and sequenced on an Illumina iSeq 100. The original pipeline was this. Non-productive sequences were removed, and CDR3s that did not start with C, did not end with F or W, or were shorter than 7 amino acids were discarded. Antigen-specific clonotypes were identified using the MANAFEST web application through comparison of peptide-stimulated wells with reference and other culture wells. For a clone to be called positive, the clone needed an FDR below 0.05, an odds ratio above 5, and a productive frequency above 0.1% in at least two of three replicate wells. Cross-reactive clonotypes were defined as significantly expanded in both SARS-CoV-2 spike wells and at least one common cold coronavirus spike condition. Levenshtein distances (stringdist) and unrooted phylogenetic trees (ape) in R version 3.6.1 were used to assess CDR3 homology. The public reads were reprocessed in TCRdb via fastp at Q25 and MiXCR, keeping in-frame beta chains. Rows with one shared CDR3 protein collapse into an entry with the most common genes and DNA. The V and J calls follow TCRdb's processing rather than the paper's. The sample includes about 25,000 distinct CDR3 sequences, with 35% to 55% observed a single time. 3.5% to 5% of the sample lies in the top ten.

The sample comes from a study of vaccination and CD4 T cells after COVID-19 (dated by TCRdb to between 2021 and 2024). For context, the study as a whole: Convalescent patients had a positive SARS-CoV-2 result on nasal swab PCR, and of these patients, about ten had mild disease and one had severe disease. A few convalescent patients gave samples both early after vaccination (day 14) and late after vaccination (days 161 to 241). As controls, cultures received a CEFX viral epitope pool (the positive control), an HIV-1 Nef peptide pool (the negative control), or no peptide at all. Post-vaccine blood samples were taken a median of roughly 75 days after the second vaccine dose, with a range of roughly 13 to 250 days. Two doses of either the Pfizer-BioNTech BNT162b2 vaccine (n=8) or the Moderna mRNA-1273 vaccine (n=2) were administered to participants. In fewer than 12 COVID-19 convalescent patients and a handful of infection-naive healthy vaccine recipients, researchers compared the spike-specific CD4+ TCR repertoire from before mRNA vaccination with the repertoire from after. Overlapping spike peptide pools from SARS-CoV-2 and from the common cold coronaviruses HCoV-NL63, HCoV-OC43 and HCoV-229E were used as culture stimuli. Post-COVID blood samples were collected from convalescent patients a median of roughly 100 days after diagnosis, with a range of roughly 35 to 161 days. In the convalescent cohort there were six males and four females, among whom were two Hispanic individuals, seven Caucasians, two Asians and one multiracial person. Overall results and qualifications from the work: An increase in the median number of SARS-CoV-2-reactive clonotypes from some 20 after infection to 35 to 40 after vaccination was observed, but the change was not found to be significant. In convalescent patients, a median around 83% of post-vaccine SARS-CoV-2-reactive clones were detected only after vaccination, and vaccine-specific priming was suggested by this finding. Of the vaccine-specific clones in convalescent patients, 304 of 307, or nearly all, reacted only to SARS-CoV-2 spike and did not cross-react with common cold coronaviruses. The study included relatively few convalescent patients and did not analyze early timepoints after natural infection.

The material sequenced was CD4+ T cells from blood, cultured in vitro, taken about 7 months after SARS-CoV-2 vaccination. The receptor comes from a human donor who had recovered from COVID-19. The rearrangement joined TRBV20-1 to TRBJ2-1; 8 bases in between match TRBD2. The CDR3 corresponds to CSARDQSGRRTNEQFF. The DNA sequence follows: TGCAGTGCTAGAGACCAAAGCGGGAGACGCACCAATGAGCAGTTCTTC.